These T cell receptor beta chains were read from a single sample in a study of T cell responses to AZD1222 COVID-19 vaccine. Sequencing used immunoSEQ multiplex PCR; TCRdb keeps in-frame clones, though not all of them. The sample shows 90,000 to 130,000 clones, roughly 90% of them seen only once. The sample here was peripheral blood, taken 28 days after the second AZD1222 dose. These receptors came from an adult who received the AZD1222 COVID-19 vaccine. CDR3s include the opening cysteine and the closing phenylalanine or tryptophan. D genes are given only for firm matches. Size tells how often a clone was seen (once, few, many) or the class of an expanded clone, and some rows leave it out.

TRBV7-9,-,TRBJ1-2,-,TGTGCCAGCAGTCCCTACAGAGGACGCTATGGCTACACCTTC,CASSPYRGRYGYTF
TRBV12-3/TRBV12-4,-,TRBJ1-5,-,TGTGCCAGCAGAATGGTCGGCCAGCCCCAGCATTTT,CASRMVGQPQHF
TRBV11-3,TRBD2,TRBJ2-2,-,TGTGCCAGCAGCTCTTGGACTAGCGGGGGGCCCTCGGGCACCGGGGAGCTGTTTTTT,CASSSWTSGGPSGTGELFF
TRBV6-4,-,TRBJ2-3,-,TGTGCCAGCAGTGATCAGGGGCAAGGAGCAGATACGCAGTATTTT,CASSDQGQGADTQYF
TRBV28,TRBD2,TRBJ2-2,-,TGTGCCAGCGCGGGCGGGAGTAAGGACGGGGAGCTGTTTTTT,CASAGGSKDGELFF
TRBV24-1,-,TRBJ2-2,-,TGTGCCACCAGTGATTTTAGGGGAGTCAACACCGGGGAGCTGTTTTTT,CATSDFRGVNTGELFF
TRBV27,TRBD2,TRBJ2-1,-,TGTGCCAGCAGTCGTTTGGGGACTAGCGGGAGAGGTTGGAATGAGCAGTTCTTC,CASSRLGTSGRGWNEQFF
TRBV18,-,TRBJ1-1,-,TGTGCCAGCTCACCCACTGTTGACACTGAAGCTTTCTTT,CASSPTVDTEAFF
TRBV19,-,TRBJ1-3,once,TGTGCCAGTAGTATATCCGGCAACTCTGGAAACACCATATATTTT,CASSISGNSGNTIYF
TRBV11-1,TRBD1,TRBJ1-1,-,TGTGCCAGCAGCCACCGGGAGGGGACAGGGACTGAAGCTTTCTTT,CASSHREGTGTEAFF
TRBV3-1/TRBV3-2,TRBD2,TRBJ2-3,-,TGTGCCAGCAGCCAAGATCTAGCGGGAGCGGGTCTCACAGATACGCAGTATTTT,CASSQDLAGAGLTDTQYF
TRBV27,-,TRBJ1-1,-,TGTGCCAGCAGTTTCCAGGGATGGAACACTGAAGCTTTCTTT,CASSFQGWNTEAFF
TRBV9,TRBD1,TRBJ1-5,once,TGTGCCAGCAGCGGAGGGGACAGGGGAATAAGCAATCAGCCCCAGCATTTT,CASSGGDRGISNQPQHF
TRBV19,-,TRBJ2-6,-,TGTGCCAGTAGTCCCGGACAGATAACCTCTGGGGCCAACGTCCTGACTTTC,CASSPGQITSGANVLTF
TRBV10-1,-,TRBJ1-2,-,TGCGCCAGCATATGGTCTAACTATGGCTACACCTTC,CASIWSNYGYTF
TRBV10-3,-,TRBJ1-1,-,TGTGCCATCAGTGAGTTGAGGAGGGGGAGGGCTGAAGCTTTCTTT,CAISELRRGRAEAFF
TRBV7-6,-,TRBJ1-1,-,TGTGCCAGCAGCTTAGTTGGCCAGAACACTGAAGCTTTCTTT,CASSLVGQNTEAFF
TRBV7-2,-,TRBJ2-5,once,TGTGCCAGCAGCTTCAACGGCGGGACGAGTTCGGAGACCCAGTACTTC,CASSFNGGTSSETQYF
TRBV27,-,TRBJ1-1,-,TGTGCCAGCAGTTTACAGGACGGTAACACTGAAGCTTTCTTT,CASSLQDGNTEAFF
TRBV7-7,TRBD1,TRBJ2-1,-,TGTGCTAGCAGCCCAGGACAGGCTGTCCACAATGAGCAGTTCTTC,CASSPGQAVHNEQFF
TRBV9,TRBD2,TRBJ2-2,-,TGTGCCAGCAGCGTAGCCGGACTAGGATCGGCAAGGGGGGAGCTGTTTTTT,CASSVAGLGSARGELFF
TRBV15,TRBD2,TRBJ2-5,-,TGTGCCACCCGACTAGCGGGGGGGCAAGAGACCCAGTACTTC,CATRLAGGQETQYF
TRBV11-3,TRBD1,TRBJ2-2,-,TGTGCCAGCAGCTCCGGACAGGGACGGGCCGGGGAGCTGTTTTTT,CASSSGQGRAGELFF
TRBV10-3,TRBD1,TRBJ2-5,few,TGTGCCATCAGTTGGCCAGGGGGCTCTGAGACCCAGTACTTC,CAISWPGGSETQYF
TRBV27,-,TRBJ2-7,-,TGTGCCAGCAGTTTTGGTGGCTACGAGCAGTACTTC,CASSFGGYEQYF
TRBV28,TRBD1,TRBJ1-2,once,TGTGCCAGCAGCCCTGGGACAGGACCCGCCTATGGCTACACCTTC,CASSPGTGPAYGYTF
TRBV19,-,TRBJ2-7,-,TGTGCCAGTAGTGACCCGGGGCGGAAAGCCTACGAGCAGTACTTC,CASSDPGRKAYEQYF
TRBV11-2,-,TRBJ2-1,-,TGTGCCAGCAGCTTAGAACTAAGCTCCTACAATGAGCAGTTCTTC,CASSLELSSYNEQFF
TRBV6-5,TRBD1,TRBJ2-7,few,TGTGCCAGCAGTTCCCTCCAGGGGGCAGCCGAGCAGTACTTC,CASSSLQGAAEQYF
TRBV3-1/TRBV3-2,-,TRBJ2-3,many,TGTGCCAGCAGCCAAGAGTGGGACCGTACAGATACGCAGTATTTT,CASSQEWDRTDTQYF
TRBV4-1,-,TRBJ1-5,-,TGCGCCAGCAGCCCGAAGGAGGTGGGGTTGGACAATCAGCCCCAGCATTTT,CASSPKEVGLDNQPQHF
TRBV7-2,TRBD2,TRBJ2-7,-,TGTGCCAGCAGCTTAAGGACTAGCGGGGGGACAGTACACTACGAGCAGTACTTC,CASSLRTSGGTVHYEQYF
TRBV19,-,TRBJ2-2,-,TGTGCCAGTAAGAGTCGCCGGGGGTGGGCCGGGGAGCTGTTTTTT,CASKSRRGWAGELFF
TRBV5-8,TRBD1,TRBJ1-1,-,TGTGCCAGCAGCTTGACGGGACAGGGGAACACTGAAGCTTTCTTT,CASSLTGQGNTEAFF
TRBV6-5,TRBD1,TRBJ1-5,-,TGTGCCAGCAGTTTTGGACAGGGGAATCAGCCCCAGCATTTT,CASSFGQGNQPQHF
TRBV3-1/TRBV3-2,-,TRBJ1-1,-,TGTGCCAGCACCCCATCCTCAGGGGCCGTGCCAGCTTTCTTT,CASTPSSGAVPAFF
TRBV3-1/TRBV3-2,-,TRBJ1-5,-,TGTGCCAGCAGCCCCCGGAGTGGGCCCCAGCATTTT,CASSPRSGPQHF
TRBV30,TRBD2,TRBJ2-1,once,TGTGCCTTAAGTTCACTAGCGGGTAGCTACAATGAGCAGTTCTTC,CALSSLAGSYNEQFF
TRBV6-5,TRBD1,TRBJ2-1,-,TGTGCCAGCAGCCGGGACAGAGCCTACAATGAGCAGTTCTTC,CASSRDRAYNEQFF
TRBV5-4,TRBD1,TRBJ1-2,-,TGTGCCACCTGGACAGGGCCCTATGGCTACACCTTC,CATWTGPYGYTF
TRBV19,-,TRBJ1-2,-,TGTGCCAGTAGTATCCTTAACTATGGCTACACCTTC,CASSILNYGYTF
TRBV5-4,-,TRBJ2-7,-,TGTGCCAGCAGCCCCGCCCCCTCCTACGAGCAGTACTTC,CASSPAPSYEQYF
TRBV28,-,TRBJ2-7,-,TGTGCCAGCAGGATGATACAAGGAACAGGGCTCCACGAGCAGTACTTC,CASRMIQGTGLHEQYF
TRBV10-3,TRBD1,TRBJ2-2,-,TGTGCCATCAGTGAGTCGAGGGGGCCCGGGGAGCTGTTTTTT,CAISESRGPGELFF
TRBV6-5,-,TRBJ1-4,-,TGTGCCAGCAGTTACAACGTCGGGGGTGGTGAAAAACTGTTTTTT,CASSYNVGGGEKLFF
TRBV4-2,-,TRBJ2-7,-,TGTGCCAGCAGCCAAGACGGGAACGAGCAGTACTTC,CASSQDGNEQYF
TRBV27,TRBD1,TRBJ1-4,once,TGTGCCAGCAGGACAGGGGTCGCTAATGAAAAACTGTTTTTT,CASRTGVANEKLFF
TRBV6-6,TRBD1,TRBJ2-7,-,TGTGCCAGCAGAGTCGGGATGGGACAGGGTAGGTACGAGCAGTACTTC,CASRVGMGQGRYEQYF
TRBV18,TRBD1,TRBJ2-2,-,TGTGCCAGCTCAACCGGGACAGGAGCTAACACCGGGGAGCTGTTTTTT,CASSTGTGANTGELFF